The T cell receptor (beta chain) described here comes from a study of blood T cells in healthy people across ages. The CDR3 runs 15 residues. After removal of 5 bases from V and 6 bases from J, the junction contained 10 bases not matched to a gene. A second PCR of 7 to 11 cycles used a sample-barcoded 5' primer and a J-beta primer mix. The authors tagged each cDNA molecule using a template-switch adaptor with 12 random nucleotides. TCRdb processed the 5' RACE reads anew with MiXCR; each CDR3 protein has one entry. The data hold roughly 500,000 distinct CDR3 sequences, with approximately 27% observed a single time. Regarding the study as a whole: Long-lived donors exceeded aged donors in naive CD4+ cells and diversity. Diversity estimates drawn from one million T cells were deemed underestimates.

Peripheral blood from each donor was collected in a volume of roughly 9.2 milliliters. On this clonotype itself: What it binds is unknown.

The genes are TRBV12-3 or TRBV12-4 and TRBJ2-3; 8 bases align to TRBD1. Sequencing input: blood. This sequence originates from a woman in her 70s in good health. CDR3 DNA: TGTGCCAGCAGTCGCGGACAGGGACGGATGGATACGCAGTATTTT. The encoded protein is CASSRGQGRMDTQYF.